These 29 T cell receptor beta chains came from one sample sequenced in a study of response to subunit inactivated influenza vaccine. TCRdb re-called the RT-PCR reads through MiXCR, storing one row per CDR3 protein. The sample has about 650,000 distinct CDR3 sequences, 14% seen once. The starting material was PBMCs from blood, obtained approximately 15 days before vaccination. The origin of the receptors is a man aged 45-60 years who received an inactivated influenza vaccine.

At least ten counts were recorded for this clonotype. The chain recombines TRBV25-1 with TRBJ2-2, with TRBD1 identical over 8 bases. The CDR3 is 16 residues long. V trimming: 2 bases; J trimming: 4 bases; junction bases outside the gene matches: 6. CDR1 and CDR2 from the germline V gene are MGHDK and SYGVNS. CDR3 in amino acids: CASSERQGLSTGELFF. CDR3 coding DNA: TGTGCCAGCAGTGAACGACAGGGGCTGAGCACCGGGGAGCTGTTTTTT.

In this sample, this clonotype turned up a few times. The genes are TRBV27 and TRBJ2-5; TRBD1 might be the D (6 bases). V was pared by 1 base and J by 4 bases, with 13 bases between. The germline V gene encodes CDR1 MNHEY and CDR2 SMNVEV (reference sequence). The CDR3 has 15 residues. The CDR3 nucleotides are TGTGCCAGCAGTTTATTTGGTGGACAGACAGAGACCCAGTACTTC. Encoded protein: CASSLFGGQTETQYF.

This clonotype was picked up a small number of times. J is TRBJ1-2 and V is TRBV19; D call uncertain. There are 12 residues in the CDR3. Germline CDR1 reads LNHDA; CDR2 reads SQIVND (reference sequence). V was clipped by 10 bases and J by 7 bases, with 16 bases between them. The CDR3 spells CATLFGVFGYTF. The CDR3 DNA reads TGTGCCACCCTCTTTGGTGTATTTGGCTACACCTTC.

This chain connects TRBV3-1 to TRBJ1-1; the D gene is possibly TRBD1 (5 bases). The CDR3 consists of 12 residues. The V end lost 3 bases, the J end lost 5 bases, and 7 bases lay between the germline ends. Germline CDR1 is LGHDT and CDR2 is YNNKEL (reference sequence). CDR3 bases: TGTGCCAGCAGCCATGGGGGGACTGAAGCTTTCTTT. This sequence encodes CASSHGGTEAFF.

The table lists this clonotype with many counts. CDR3 nucleotides: TGTGCCAGCAGTTTGGGCCTTACCCCGGATAATGAAAAACTGTTTTTT. This codes for CASSLGLTPDNEKLFF. This chain uses TRBV12-3 or TRBV12-4 with TRBJ1-4; D gene uncertain. CDR3 length: 16 amino acids. V shed 3 bases and J shed 4 bases, with 15 bases lying between them.

This clonotype was seen ten or more times. The chain carries TRBV12-3 or TRBV12-4 and TRBJ2-5; D is undetermined. Trimming took 5 bases from V and 4 from J, leaving 5 bases between them. This CDR3 comprises 11 residues. The CDR3 DNA is TGTGCCAGCAGTACTACAGAGACCCAGTACTTC. Protein: CASSTTETQYF.

V gene TRBV5-1 combines with J gene TRBJ1-2; 9 nucleotides align to TRBD1. This CDR3 is built from 15 residues. V was pared by 3 bases and J by 4 bases, with 7 bases of the junction left unmatched. Germline V CDR1 and CDR2: SGHRS, YFSETQ. The chain's CDR3 is CASSSTTGGAYGYTF. DNA of the CDR3: TGCGCCAGCAGCTCCACAACAGGGGGCGCCTATGGCTACACCTTC.

The gene calls are TRBV5-1 and TRBJ1-6; D remains ambiguous. The germline V gene has CDR1 SGHRS and CDR2 YFSETQ. V was shortened by 3 bases and J by 10 bases, with 14 bases between the two germline ends. This CDR3 region has 14 residues. As DNA, the CDR3 is TGCGCCAGCAGCTATGGAAGGGTGGAATCACCCCTCCACTTT. This gives the protein CASSYGRVESPLHF.

This clonotype was seen only a few times. This chain uses TRBV5-1 with TRBJ2-7, with D possibly TRBD2 on 5 matching bases. V was cut by 1 base and J by 1 base, with 12 bases left in between. The CDR3 sequence is 15 residues long. Germline V gene lookup returns CDR1 SGHRS and CDR2 YFSETQ. The CDR3 loop is CASSLYPAESYEQYF. The CDR3 DNA follows: TGCGCCAGCAGCTTGTATCCAGCGGAATCCTACGAGCAGTACTTC.

This clonotype was counted only a few times. The rearrangement joins TRBV3-1 to TRBJ2-3; 7 nucleotides line up with TRBD1. Trimming took 6 bases from V and 5 from J; bases not matched to a gene: 11. Germline V lookup: CDR1 LGHDT, CDR2 YNNKEL (reference sequence). The CDR3 is 15 amino acids. The DNA of the CDR3 is TGTGCCAGCAGGCGTAGAGGGGGCGTTGGAGATACGCAGTATTTT. Its protein is CASRRRGGVGDTQYF.

This clonotype was recorded a few times. The gene calls are TRBV6-5 and TRBJ2-7, with TRBD1 as a possible D gene (5 bases). V was shortened by 0 bases and J by 0 bases, with 12 bases between the two germline ends. This CDR3 has 16 residues. Germline V CDR1 and CDR2: MNHEY, SVGAGI. The CDR3 spells CASSYSGGQPSYEQYF. The CDR3 DNA is TGTGCCAGCAGTTACTCAGGCGGACAACCCTCCTACGAGCAGTACTTC.

This clonotype has a handful of counts. The chain couples TRBV11-3 to TRBJ2-1; the match to TRBD2 covers 8 bases. The CDR3 sequence is 16 residues long. Losses at the gene ends were 0 bases for V and 4 bases for J; bases not matched to a gene: 5. Germline V gene sequence: CDR1 SGHNT, CDR2 YENEEA. In DNA form, the CDR3 reads TGTGCCAGCAGCTTAGACCCGGCGGGAGGATACAATGAGCAGTTCTTC. Translation gives CASSLDPAGGYNEQFF.

This clonotype turned up a few times. The chain carries TRBV11-2 and TRBJ2-1; 9 bases line up with TRBD1. Per germline, CDR1 SGHAT and CDR2 FQNNGV. The CDR3 runs to 17 residues. J gave up 8 bases and V 5 bases, and 16 bases lay outside the gene matches. This CDR3 is CASSPFSGIQGAYEQFF. The CDR3 nucleotides are TGTGCCAGCAGCCCTTTTTCCGGGATACAGGGGGCTTATGAGCAGTTCTTC.

Comments on this clonotype: One junction end does not reproduce the germline sequence, and a read error may be involved. The rearrangement joins TRBV7-2 to TRBJ2-5, with D maybe TRBD1 (6 bases). The CDR3 has 15 amino acids. Germline V gene data show CDR1 as SGHTA and CDR2 as FQGNSA. The CDR3 loop is CASSLQPGARETRYF. CDR3 in DNA: TGTGCCAGCAGCCTCCAGCCAGGGGCGAGGGAGACCCGGTACTTC.

Many counts were recorded for this clonotype. The chain employs TRBV9 and TRBJ2-2; TRBD1 is a possible D gene (6 bases). The CDR3 consists of 17 residues. CDR1 SGDLS and CDR2 YYNGEE come from the germline V gene. V shed 0 bases and J shed 6 bases, with 18 bases lying between them. CDR3 residues: CASSVVAGAQNPGELFF. The CDR3, as DNA: TGTGCCAGCAGCGTAGTAGCAGGGGCACAAAATCCCGGGGAGCTGTTTTTT.

The rearrangement links TRBV11-3 to TRBJ2-2; perhaps TRBD1 as D (5 bases). With 4 bases removed from V and 5 bases from J, the gap between germline ends came to 11 bases. Per the germline V gene, CDR1 is SGHNT and CDR2 is YENEEA. This CDR3 spans 14 amino acids. CDR3 coding DNA: TGTGCCAGCAGCTACTCCGACAGAACCGGGGAGCTGTTTTTT. Protein: CASSYSDRTGELFF.

This clonotype was counted only a few times. The V call is TRBV10-3, the J call TRBJ1-3; perhaps TRBD1 as D (5 bases). The CDR3 runs 16 residues. Germline values: CDR1 ENHRY, CDR2 SYGVKD. V was cut by 4 bases and J by 0 bases, with 13 bases left in between. The DNA of the CDR3 is TGTGCCATCAGTGTTGGGGGACCCGACTCTGGAAACACCATATATTTT. Translating it yields CAISVGGPDSGNTIYF.

V gene TRBV5-1 combines with J gene TRBJ2-7; D is possibly TRBD2 (6 bases). Trimming cost V 4 bases and J 3 bases, with 17 bases left between them. Germline lookup yields CDR1 SGHRS and CDR2 YFSETQ. This CDR3 contains 15 residues. The CDR3 loop is CASSPGGTGDYEQYF. Written as DNA, the CDR3 is TGCGCCAGCAGCCCTGGGGGGACTGGAGACTACGAGCAGTACTTC.

This clonotype was observed a few times. The rearrangement joins TRBV12-3 or TRBV12-4 to TRBJ2-7; tentative D call: TRBD1 (6 bases). Trimming shortened V by 5 bases and J by 1 base, and 21 bases separated the two germline ends. The CDR3 has 17 amino acids. CDR3 nucleotide sequence: TGTGCCAGCAGTGGGGAACAACCGGGACATCCATCCTACGAGCAGTACTTC. Its translation: CASSGEQPGHPSYEQYF.

The CDR3 bases are TGCGCCAGCAGTGAGTCGACCTTGGACATACAAGAGACCCAGTACTTC. This gives the protein CASSESTLDIQETQYF. V gene TRBV10-2 combines with J gene TRBJ2-5, with a tentative D call TRBD1 (5 bases). With 0 bases removed from V and 2 bases from J, the gap between germline ends came to 13 bases. This CDR3 has 16 residues. Germline loops: CDR1 WSHSY, CDR2 SAAADI.

The chain is built from TRBV20-1 and TRBJ2-7; tentatively, D is TRBD2 (5 bases). This CDR3 region has 13 residues. Looked up from germline, CDR1 is DFQATT and CDR2 is SNEGSKA (reference sequence). The ends were cut back, 3 bases at V and 6 bases at J, with 15 bases in the middle. The CDR3 DNA follows: TGCAGTGCTAGGATACAAAGTGCGGGCGAGCAGTACTTC. Translated, it gives CSARIQSAGEQYF.

The chain carries TRBV4-1 and TRBJ1-5; D remains ambiguous. There are 16 residues in the CDR3. The V gene lost 0 bases and the J gene lost 2 bases, with 11 bases spanning the gap. Germline loops: CDR1 MGHRA, CDR2 YSYEKL. This CDR3 is CASSQDASPRNQPQHF. The CDR3 coding sequence is TGCGCCAGCAGCCAAGATGCCTCCCCGCGCAATCAGCCCCAGCATTTT.

This clonotype was seen a handful of times. V gene TRBV6-2 or TRBV6-3 combines with J gene TRBJ1-5; TRBD1 aligns across 7 bases. The V segment lost 2 bases and the J segment 1 base; nucleotides outside the gene matches: 11. Germline assignment: CDR1 MNHEY and CDR2 SVGEGT. This CDR3 has 18 amino acids. The CDR3, as DNA: TGTGCCAGCAGTTACCGGATCCAACAGGGGTACAGCAATCAGCCCCAGCATTTT. Translation gives CASSYRIQQGYSNQPQHF.

The chain uses TRBV20-1 and TRBJ2-1; D unresolved. Trimming removed 4 bases at V and 2 bases at J, with 9 bases between. The CDR3 runs 13 residues. Germline-derived CDR1 and CDR2 are DFQATT and SNEGSKA (reference sequence). The CDR3: CSAKQPTYNEQFF. In DNA form, the CDR3 reads TGCAGTGCTAAACAGCCTACCTACAATGAGCAGTTCTTC.

The chain recombines TRBV5-8 with TRBJ1-1; a weak D match, TRBD1 (6 bases). The CDR3 length is 15 residues. Germline CDR1 reads SGHTS; CDR2 reads YDEGEE. V was shortened by 4 bases and J by 1 base, with 14 bases between the two germline ends. The CDR3 coding sequence is TGTGCCAGCAGCAGAACAGGGCTCGGGAACACTGAAGCTTTCTTT. Protein: CASSRTGLGNTEAFF.

This clonotype turned up a few times. The chain couples TRBV10-2 to TRBJ2-1; the D gene is possibly TRBD2 (5 bases). V lost 7 bases, J lost 5 bases, and 24 bases lay in between. This CDR3 has 17 amino acids. Germline lookup yields CDR1 WSHSY and CDR2 SAAADI. CDR3 sequence (DNA): TGCGCCAGCACAGAGGGTCTTCGCGCTGTGACACACAATGAGCAGTTCTTC. Translated, it gives CASTEGLRAVTHNEQFF.

This clonotype has ten or more counts. The V and J genes are TRBV5-1 and TRBJ2-2, with a possible D match to TRBD1 (5 bases). The germline V gene encodes CDR1 SGHRS and CDR2 YFSETQ. The ends were cut back, 0 bases at V and 6 bases at J, with 9 bases in the middle. The CDR3 has 14 amino acids. This CDR3 reads CASSLALGPGELFF. CDR3 nucleotides: TGCGCCAGCAGCTTGGCTTTGGGGCCCGGGGAGCTGTTTTTT.

This rearrangement joins TRBV7-8 to TRBJ1-2; D not resolved. Trimming pared 5 bases from V and 3 bases from J, leaving 10 bases between. Germline values: CDR1 SGHVS, CDR2 FQNEAQ. The CDR3 totals 13 residues. CDR3 protein: CASSTDTYYGYTF. The CDR3 DNA is TGTGCCAGCAGCACAGATACTTACTATGGCTACACCTTC. Full variable domain (rest looked up from reference TRBV7-8 and TRBJ1-2): GAGVSQSPRYKVAKRGQDVALRCDPISGHVSLFWYQQALGQGPEFLTYFQNEAQLDKSGLPSDRFFAERPEGSVSTLKIQRTQQEDSAVYLCASSTDTYYGYTFGSGTRLTVV.

This clonotype was detected only a few times. J is TRBJ2-5 and V is TRBV28; D might be TRBD1 or TRBD2, each matching 5 bases. Germline loops: CDR1 MDHEN, CDR2 SYDVKM. Trimming shortened V by 5 bases and J by 0 bases, and 10 bases separated the two germline ends. The CDR3 totals 14 residues. CDR3: CASSPMGHQETQYF. CDR3 nucleotides: TGTGCCAGCAGTCCCATGGGACACCAAGAGACCCAGTACTTC.